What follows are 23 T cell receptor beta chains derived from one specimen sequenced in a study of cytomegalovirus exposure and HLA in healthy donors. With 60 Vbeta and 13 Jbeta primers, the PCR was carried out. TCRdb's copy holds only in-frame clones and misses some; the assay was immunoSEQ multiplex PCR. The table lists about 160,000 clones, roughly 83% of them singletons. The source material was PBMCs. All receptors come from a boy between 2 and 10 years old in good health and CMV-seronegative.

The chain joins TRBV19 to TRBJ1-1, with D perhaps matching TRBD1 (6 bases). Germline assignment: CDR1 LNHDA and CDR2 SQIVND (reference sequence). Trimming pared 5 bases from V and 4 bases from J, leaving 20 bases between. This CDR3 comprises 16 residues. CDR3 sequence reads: CASSSALLTGTTEAFF. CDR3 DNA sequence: TGTGCCAGTAGTTCCGCACTCCTCACAGGGACCACTGAAGCTTTCTTT.

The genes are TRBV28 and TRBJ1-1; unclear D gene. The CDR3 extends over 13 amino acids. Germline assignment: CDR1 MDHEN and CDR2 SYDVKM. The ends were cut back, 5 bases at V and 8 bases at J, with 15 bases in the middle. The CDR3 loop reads CASSAPATAEAFF. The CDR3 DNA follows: TGTGCCAGCAGTGCCCCGGCTACAGCAGAAGCTTTCTTT.

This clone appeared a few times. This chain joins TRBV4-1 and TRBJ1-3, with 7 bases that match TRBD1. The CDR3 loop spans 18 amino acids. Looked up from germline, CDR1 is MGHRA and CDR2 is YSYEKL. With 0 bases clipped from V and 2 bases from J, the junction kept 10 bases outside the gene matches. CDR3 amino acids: CASSQEIRPGGTGNTIYF. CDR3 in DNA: TGCGCCAGCAGCCAAGAGATACGGCCAGGGGGAACTGGAAACACCATATATTTT.

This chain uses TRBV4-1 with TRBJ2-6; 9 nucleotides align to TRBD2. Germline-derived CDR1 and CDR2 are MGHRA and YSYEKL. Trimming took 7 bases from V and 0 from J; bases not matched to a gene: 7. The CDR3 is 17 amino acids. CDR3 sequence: CASTLAGANSGANVLTF. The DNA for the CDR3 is TGCGCCAGCACCTTAGCGGGGGCCAACTCTGGGGCCAACGTCCTGACTTTC.

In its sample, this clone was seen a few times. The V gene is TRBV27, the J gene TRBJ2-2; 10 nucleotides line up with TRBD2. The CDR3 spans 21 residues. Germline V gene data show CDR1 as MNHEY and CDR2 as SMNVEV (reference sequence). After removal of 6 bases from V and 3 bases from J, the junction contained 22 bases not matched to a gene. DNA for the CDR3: TGTGCCAGCAGCGCCACCTCAACTAGAGCGGGAGGGTCCCAGTACACCGGGGAGCTGTTTTTT. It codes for CASSATSTRAGGSQYTGELFF.

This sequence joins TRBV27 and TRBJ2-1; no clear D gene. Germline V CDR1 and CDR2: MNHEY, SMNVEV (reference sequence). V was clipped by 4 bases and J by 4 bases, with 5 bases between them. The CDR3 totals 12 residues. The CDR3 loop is CASSSLYNEQFF. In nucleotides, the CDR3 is TGTGCCAGCAGTTCACTTTACAATGAGCAGTTCTTC.

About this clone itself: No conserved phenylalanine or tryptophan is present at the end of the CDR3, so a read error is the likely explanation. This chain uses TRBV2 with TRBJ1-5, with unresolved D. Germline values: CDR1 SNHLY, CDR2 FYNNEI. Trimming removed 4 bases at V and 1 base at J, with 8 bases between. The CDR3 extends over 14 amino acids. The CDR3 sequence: CASSAGRSNQPQHV. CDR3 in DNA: TGTGCCAGCAGTGCGGGTAGGAGCAATCAGCCCCAGCATGTT.

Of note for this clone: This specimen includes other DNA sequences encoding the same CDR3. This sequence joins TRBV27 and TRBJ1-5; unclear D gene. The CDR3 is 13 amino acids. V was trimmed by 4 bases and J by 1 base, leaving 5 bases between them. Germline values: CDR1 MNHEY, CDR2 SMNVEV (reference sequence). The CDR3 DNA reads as TGTGCCAGCAGTTACAGAAGCAATCAGCCCCAGCATTTT. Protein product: CASSYRSNQPQHF.

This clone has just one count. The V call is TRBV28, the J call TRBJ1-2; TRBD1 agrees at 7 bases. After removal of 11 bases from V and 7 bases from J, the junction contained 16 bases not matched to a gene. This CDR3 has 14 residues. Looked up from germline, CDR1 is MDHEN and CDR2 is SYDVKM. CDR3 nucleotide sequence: TGTGCCTCCACGGCCAGGGGGTGGGGATTTGGCTACACCTTC. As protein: CASTARGWGFGYTF.

This CDR3 is CASKLQGNTGELFF. CDR3 nucleotides: TGTGCCAGCAAACTACAGGGTAACACCGGGGAGCTGTTTTTT. This sequence joins TRBV6-5 and TRBJ1-3; D is perhaps TRBD1 (6 bases). With the DNA end fitting TRBJ2-2 better, the J assignment may be wrong. Germline assignment: CDR1 MNHEY and CDR2 SVGAGI. The CDR3 runs to 14 residues.

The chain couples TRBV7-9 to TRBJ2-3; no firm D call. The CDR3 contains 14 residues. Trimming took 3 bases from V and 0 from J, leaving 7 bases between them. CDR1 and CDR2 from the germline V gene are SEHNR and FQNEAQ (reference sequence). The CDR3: CASSFESSTDTQYF. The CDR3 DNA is TGTGCCAGCAGCTTTGAGTCCAGCACAGATACGCAGTATTTT.

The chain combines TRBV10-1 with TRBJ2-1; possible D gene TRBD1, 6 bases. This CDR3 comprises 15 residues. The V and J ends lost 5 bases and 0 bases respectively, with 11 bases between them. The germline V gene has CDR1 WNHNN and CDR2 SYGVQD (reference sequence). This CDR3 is CASSSDRSSYNEQFF. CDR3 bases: TGCGCCAGCAGTTCCGACAGGAGCTCCTACAATGAGCAGTTCTTC.

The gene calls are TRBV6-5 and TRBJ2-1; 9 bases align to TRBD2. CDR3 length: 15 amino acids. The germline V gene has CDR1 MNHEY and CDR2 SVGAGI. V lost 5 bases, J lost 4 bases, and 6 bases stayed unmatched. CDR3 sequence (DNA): TGTGCCAGCAGTCGGGCGGGAGGGGGGTACAATGAGCAGTTCTTC. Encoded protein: CASSRAGGGYNEQFF.

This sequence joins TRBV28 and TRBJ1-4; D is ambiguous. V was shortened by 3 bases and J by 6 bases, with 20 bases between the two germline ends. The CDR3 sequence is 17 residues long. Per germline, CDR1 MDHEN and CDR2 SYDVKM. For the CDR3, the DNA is TGTGCCAGCAGTTTCAGTCGAGTAGGAGGGTACGATGAAAAACTGTTTTTT. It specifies CASSFSRVGGYDEKLFF.

CDR3 bases: TGTGCCAGCAGTGGTTCAATCCGAGGGTGGCAGTTCTTC. It encodes CASSGSIRGWQFF. The chain joins TRBV6-1 to TRBJ2-1, with D possibly TRBD2 on 5 matching bases. Germline assignment: CDR1 MNHNS and CDR2 SASEGT. The CDR3 is made up of 13 amino acids. V lost 4 bases to trimming and J lost 12 bases, with 16 bases between them.

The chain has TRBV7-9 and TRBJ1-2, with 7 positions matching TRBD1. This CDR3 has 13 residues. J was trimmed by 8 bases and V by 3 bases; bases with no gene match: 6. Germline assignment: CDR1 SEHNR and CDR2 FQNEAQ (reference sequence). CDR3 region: CASSFPGGEGYTF. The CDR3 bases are TGTGCCAGCAGCTTTCCAGGGGGAGAAGGCTACACCTTC.

The DNA for the CDR3 is TGTGCCAGCAGGTTCGGACAGGGGTTGGCTGGCTACACCTTC. This codes for CASRFGQGLAGYTF. The V and J genes are TRBV6-1 and TRBJ1-2, with 9 bases identical to TRBD1. V lost 6 bases and J lost 7; bases outside the gene matches: 9. Germline assignment: CDR1 MNHNS and CDR2 SASEGT. The CDR3 is 14 amino acids.

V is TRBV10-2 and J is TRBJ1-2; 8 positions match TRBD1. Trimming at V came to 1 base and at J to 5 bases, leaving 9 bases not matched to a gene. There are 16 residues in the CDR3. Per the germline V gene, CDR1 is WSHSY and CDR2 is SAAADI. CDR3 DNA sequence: TGCGCCAGCAGTGAGTTGCAGGGGGCCTCCCTATATGGCTACACCTTC. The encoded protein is CASSELQGASLYGYTF.

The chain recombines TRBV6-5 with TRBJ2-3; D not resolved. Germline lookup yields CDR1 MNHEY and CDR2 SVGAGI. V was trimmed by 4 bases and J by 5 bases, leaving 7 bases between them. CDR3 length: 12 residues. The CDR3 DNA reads TGTGCCAGCAGTTCCCCTTTAGATACGCAGTATTTT. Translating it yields CASSSPLDTQYF.

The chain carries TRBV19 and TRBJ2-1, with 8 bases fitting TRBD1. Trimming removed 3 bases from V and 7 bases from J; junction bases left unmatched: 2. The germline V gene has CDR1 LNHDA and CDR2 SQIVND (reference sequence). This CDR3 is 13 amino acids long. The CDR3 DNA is TGTGCCAGTAGTATTAACAGGGGGAATGAGCAGTTCTTC. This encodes CASSINRGNEQFF. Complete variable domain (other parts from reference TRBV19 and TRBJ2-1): DGGITQSPKYLFRKEGQNVTLSCEQNLNHDAMYWYRQDPGQGLRLIYYSQIVNDFQKGDIAEGYSVSREKKESFPLTVTSAQKNPTAFYLCASSINRGNEQFFGPGTRLTVL.

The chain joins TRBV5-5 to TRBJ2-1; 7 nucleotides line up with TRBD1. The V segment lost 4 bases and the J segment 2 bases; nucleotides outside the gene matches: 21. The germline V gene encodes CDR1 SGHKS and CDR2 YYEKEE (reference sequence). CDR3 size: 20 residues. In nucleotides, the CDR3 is TGTGCCAGCAGCGTCCTCCACCCAGCGACAGGGCCCCGAACCTACAATGAGCAGTTCTTC. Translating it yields CASSVLHPATGPRTYNEQFF.

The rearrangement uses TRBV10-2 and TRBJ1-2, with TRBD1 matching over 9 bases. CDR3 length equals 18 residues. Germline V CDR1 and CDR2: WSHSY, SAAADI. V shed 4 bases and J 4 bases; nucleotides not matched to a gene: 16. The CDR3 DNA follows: TGCGCCAGCAGTGCTACTCCGGGACAGGGACTTTCAAGCTATGGCTACACCTTC. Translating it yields CASSATPGQGLSSYGYTF.

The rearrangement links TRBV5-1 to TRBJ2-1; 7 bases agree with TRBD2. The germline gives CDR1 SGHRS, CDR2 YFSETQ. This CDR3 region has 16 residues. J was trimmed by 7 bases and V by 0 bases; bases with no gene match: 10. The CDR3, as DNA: TGCGCCAGCAGCTTGGTGGCTAGCGGCTTTAATAATGAGCAGTTCTTC. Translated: CASSLVASGFNNEQFF.